A single sample is the source of the 29 T cell receptor beta chains below, sequenced in a study of cytomegalovirus exposure and HLA in healthy donors. 13 Jbeta primers and 60 Vbeta primers were used for the PCR. This table comes from immunoSEQ multiplex PCR, and its TCRdb copy is limited to in-frame clones, with some not included. The top ten clones hold roughly 7.3% of a sample with about 100,000 clones, 60% to 85% of them seen once. Sequencing input: PBMCs. The receptor set was obtained from a man aged 45-60 years in good health and CMV-seropositive.

The V call is TRBV19, the J call TRBJ2-2; 14 positions match TRBD2. Unmatched junction bases numbered 9, after V lost 7 bases and J lost 2 bases. CDR3 length equals 18 residues. The germline V gene encodes CDR1 LNHDA and CDR2 SQIVND (reference sequence). CDR3 sequence: CASTQGLAGGRNTGELFF. The CDR3 DNA reads TGTGCCAGTACGCAAGGACTAGCGGGGGGCCGTAACACCGGGGAGCTGTTTTTT.

V usage is TRBV27 and J usage is TRBJ1-2, with D perhaps TRBD1 (5 bases). CDR1 is MNHEY, CDR2 SMNVEV, per germline (reference sequence). The V end was cut by 6 bases, the J end by 6 bases, with 17 bases between. This CDR3 spans 14 amino acids. Here the CDR3 reads CASSKRDLLNGYTF. CDR3 DNA sequence: TGTGCCAGCAGCAAGCGGGACTTACTAAATGGCTACACCTTC.

The chain uses TRBV29-1 and TRBJ2-1, with 13 bases lining up with TRBD2. The ends lost 4 bases at V and 7 bases at J; junction bases unmatched: 1. CDR3 length: 13 residues. CDR1 is SQVTM and CDR2 is ANQGSEA in the germline V gene. CDR3 residues: CSVGTSGGNEQFF. In DNA form, the CDR3 reads TGCAGCGTTGGGACTAGCGGGGGAAATGAGCAGTTCTTC.

V is TRBV7-8 and J is TRBJ1-5; 10 nucleotides agree with TRBD1. The V segment lost 2 bases and the J segment 1 base; nucleotides outside the gene matches: 5. Per the germline V gene, CDR1 is SGHVS and CDR2 is FQNEAQ. This CDR3 has 17 amino acids. The CDR3 nucleotides read TGTGCCAGCAGCTTATACGGACAGGGGGACAGCAATCAGCCCCAGCATTTT. It yields the protein CASSLYGQGDSNQPQHF.

This clone showed up just a few times. The chain uses TRBV6-5 and TRBJ1-2; D is possibly TRBD1 (6 bases). Germline V lookup: CDR1 MNHEY, CDR2 SVGAGI. There are 14 residues in the CDR3. The V end lost 5 bases, the J end lost 4 bases, and 14 bases lay between the germline ends. As DNA, the CDR3 is TGTGCCAGCAGTGGCAGGGGTCGCGCCTATGGCTACACCTTC. Encoded protein: CASSGRGRAYGYTF.

This clone was counted once. J is TRBJ1-5 and V is TRBV19; 7 nucleotides line up with TRBD1. The germline V gene has CDR1 LNHDA and CDR2 SQIVND (reference sequence). This CDR3 has 13 residues. V was clipped by 4 bases and J by 4 bases; unmatched bases: 1. This CDR3 reads CASSRQGNQPQHF. DNA for the CDR3: TGTGCCAGTAGTAGACAGGGTAATCAGCCCCAGCATTTT.

The chain employs TRBV10-3 and TRBJ2-4; 8 nucleotides agree with TRBD2. J gave up 7 bases and V 8 bases, and 7 bases lay outside the gene matches. Per the germline V gene, CDR1 is ENHRY and CDR2 is SYGVKD. The CDR3 is 13 residues long. CDR3 sequence: CAIGGTSGNIQYF. The CDR3 DNA sequence: TGTGCCATCGGAGGGACTAGTGGGAACATTCAGTACTTC.

The chain couples TRBV4-1 to TRBJ2-5; TRBD2 might be the D (5 bases). Germline loops: CDR1 MGHRA, CDR2 YSYEKL. The V and J ends lost 1 base and 11 bases respectively, with 20 bases between them. The CDR3 has 15 residues. The CDR3 bases are TGCGCCAGCAGCCAAGGCGGCCCGGACCCATGGGAGCAGTACTTC. Encoded protein: CASSQGGPDPWEQYF.

This clone came up a few times. The J gene is TRBJ1-5, the V gene TRBV19, with TRBD1 as a possible D gene (6 bases). V was clipped by 6 bases and J by 11 bases, with 11 bases between them. CDR3 length: 11 residues. Germline-derived CDR1 and CDR2 are LNHDA and SQIVND (reference sequence). The CDR3 region is CASRQGMAQHF. CDR3 DNA: TGTGCCAGTAGACAGGGAATGGCCCAGCATTTT.

The chain combines TRBV13 with TRBJ2-1, with 8 positions matching TRBD2. The CDR3 covers 13 residues. The junction had 3 bases not matched to a gene; V was cut back by 7 bases and J by 4 bases. Germline V gene sequence: CDR1 PRHDT, CDR2 FYEKMQ (reference sequence). The CDR3 reads CASKAGGYNEQFF. The CDR3 bases are TGTGCCAGCAAGGCGGGGGGATACAATGAGCAGTTCTTC.

The rearrangement joins TRBV6-1 to TRBJ2-3; no clear D gene. Trimming removed 6 bases from V and 8 bases from J, with 12 bases in between. CDR1 is MNHNS and CDR2 is SASEGT in the germline V gene. CDR3 length: 12 residues. The CDR3 here is CASSGYPSTQYF. In DNA form, the CDR3 reads TGTGCCAGCAGCGGGTACCCCAGTACGCAGTATTTT.

The sample holds a few counts of this clone. The chain couples TRBV13 to TRBJ1-1; TRBD1 matches 7 bases. Germline V lookup: CDR1 PRHDT, CDR2 FYEKMQ (reference sequence). This CDR3 is 13 amino acids long. Germline trimming cut 5 bases from V and 6 bases from J; bases unmatched to any gene: 6. For the CDR3, the DNA is TGTGCCAGCAGCCACGACAGGGCCGCTGAAGCTTTCTTT. Protein: CASSHDRAAEAFF.

In regard to this clone: Other DNA variants within this sample encode the same CDR3. The chain uses TRBV9 and TRBJ1-5; 7 nucleotides line up with TRBD1. This CDR3 is built from 14 residues. The J segment lost 7 bases and the V segment lost 5 bases, leaving 9 bases of the junction unmatched. Germline values: CDR1 SGDLS, CDR2 YYNGEE. The CDR3 nucleotides are TGTGCCAGCAGTTTCACAGGGGCCGGGCAGCCCCAGCATTTT. Translation: CASSFTGAGQPQHF.

The V and J genes are TRBV9 and TRBJ1-2; D unresolved. In germline, CDR1 is SGDLS, CDR2 YYNGEE. V was clipped by 4 bases and J by 2 bases, with 6 bases between them. The CDR3 runs 12 residues. CDR3: CASSRENYGYTF. Written as DNA, the CDR3 is TGTGCCAGCAGCAGGGAGAACTATGGCTACACCTTC.

The CDR3 nucleotides read TGTGCCAGCAAACTACTAGCGGGAGAGGGAGATACGCAGTATTTT. The encoded protein is CASKLLAGEGDTQYF. The chain joins TRBV28 to TRBJ2-3; the match to TRBD2 covers 11 bases. V lost 7 bases, J lost 5 bases, and 8 bases stayed unmatched. CDR3 size: 15 residues. Per germline, CDR1 MDHEN and CDR2 SYDVKM.

The CDR3 nucleotides read TGTGCCAGCAGTTTATCTATACCTACGGGACAGGGGTCCTACGAGCAGTACTTC. Protein sequence: CASSLSIPTGQGSYEQYF. This chain uses TRBV27 with TRBJ2-7, with TRBD1 matching over 10 bases. There are 18 residues in the CDR3. Germline V gene data show CDR1 as MNHEY and CDR2 as SMNVEV (reference sequence). The J segment lost 1 base and the V segment lost 0 bases, leaving 9 bases of the junction unmatched.

The gene calls are TRBV27 and TRBJ2-7, with 8 bases identical to TRBD2. CDR3 length: 13 amino acids. Trimming at V came to 4 bases and at J to 6 bases, leaving 5 bases not matched to a gene. The V gene's germline CDR1 is MNHEY and CDR2 SMNVEV (reference sequence). CDR3 loop: CASSSAGGLEQYF. For the CDR3, the DNA is TGTGCCAGCAGTTCCGCGGGGGGCCTCGAGCAGTACTTC.

The CDR3 reads CASSFRDTNQPQHF. The CDR3 region has the DNA TGTGCCAGCAGCTTCCGGGACACCAATCAGCCCCAGCATTTT. This chain connects TRBV7-2 to TRBJ1-5, with D possibly being TRBD1 (6 bases). Germline CDR1 SGHTA, CDR2 FQGNSA. V was shortened by 3 bases and J by 3 bases, with 9 bases between the two germline ends. The CDR3 spans 14 residues.

The V call is TRBV28, the J call TRBJ1-1; no clear D. From germline, CDR1 is MDHEN and CDR2 SYDVKM. This CDR3 has 14 residues. V lost 8 bases and J lost 2, with 15 bases in between. The CDR3 DNA follows: TGTGCCAGCGCGCTCGGGGATATTAACACTGAAGCTTTCTTT. This encodes CASALGDINTEAFF.

The chain uses TRBV4-3 and TRBJ2-6, with a tentative D call TRBD2 (5 bases). The CDR3 contains 16 residues. Germline V gene lookup returns CDR1 LGHNA and CDR2 YSLEER. V gave up 1 base and J gave up 0 bases, with 7 bases separating them. The CDR3 loop reads CASSQAAGSGANVLTF. The CDR3 DNA reads as TGCGCCAGCAGCCAAGCCGCGGGCTCTGGGGCCAACGTCCTGACTTTC.

V is TRBV5-1 and J is TRBJ1-1; D unresolved. The ends were cut back, 0 bases at V and 0 bases at J, with 3 bases in the middle. In germline, CDR1 is SGHRS, CDR2 YFSETQ. The CDR3 spans 13 residues. CDR3 DNA sequence: TGCGCCAGCAGCTTGGGGCTGAACACTGAAGCTTTCTTT. Translated: CASSLGLNTEAFF. Together with reference TRBV5-1 and TRBJ1-1, the CDR3 gives the full variable domain: KAGVTQTPRYLIKTRGQQVTLSCSPISGHRSVSWYQQTPGQGLQFLFEYFSETQRNKGNFPGRFSGRQFSNSRSEMNVSTLELGDSALYLCASSLGLNTEAFFGQGTRLTVV.

This CDR3 reads CASSTRSQGVETNEKLFF. The DNA of the CDR3 is TGTGCCAGCAGTACCAGATCTCAGGGGGTGGAAACTAATGAAAAACTGTTTTTT. The V and J genes are TRBV27 and TRBJ1-4; 7 bases map to TRBD1. The CDR3 covers 18 residues. V lost 5 bases and J lost 1; bases outside the gene matches: 13. CDR1 and CDR2 (germline): MNHEY, SMNVEV (reference sequence).

This chain connects TRBV19 to TRBJ1-2; TRBD1 is a possible D gene (5 bases). Germline CDR1 LNHDA, CDR2 SQIVND (reference sequence). This CDR3 is built from 14 residues. The V end was cut by 4 bases, the J end by 4 bases, with 13 bases between. CDR3 residues: CASSNPGGIYGYTF. In DNA form, the CDR3 reads TGTGCCAGTAGTAACCCCGGGGGGATCTATGGCTACACCTTC.

The rearrangement uses TRBV28 and TRBJ1-1; no clear D. This CDR3 comprises 14 residues. The germline CDR1 and CDR2 sequences are MDHEN and SYDVKM. The V end lost 3 bases, the J end lost 3 bases, and 11 bases lay between the germline ends. Here the CDR3 DNA reads TGTGCCAGCAGTTTTTCGTTTCCGGACACTGAAGCTTTCTTT. It yields the protein CASSFSFPDTEAFF.

The chain links TRBV19 to TRBJ2-7; the D gene is possibly TRBD1 (7 bases). CDR1 is LNHDA, CDR2 SQIVND, per germline (reference sequence). CDR3 length equals 15 residues. Trimming removed 3 bases at V and 2 bases at J, with 14 bases between. The chain's CDR3 is CASSIQGEVPYEQYF. The CDR3 DNA reads as TGTGCCAGTAGTATCCAGGGGGAGGTGCCCTACGAGCAGTACTTC.

The rearrangement links TRBV6-5 to TRBJ2-7, with a possible D match to TRBD2 (5 bases). The length of the CDR3 is 15 residues. From germline, CDR1 is MNHEY and CDR2 SVGAGI. Trimming cost V 0 bases and J 3 bases, with 12 bases left between them. This chain's CDR3 is CASSYSWDRGYEQYF. The CDR3 nucleotides are TGTGCCAGCAGTTACTCGTGGGATCGGGGCTACGAGCAGTACTTC.

V gene TRBV9 combines with J gene TRBJ2-5; D is undetermined. The germline gives CDR1 SGDLS, CDR2 YYNGEE. The CDR3 consists of 14 residues. V was cut by 0 bases and J by 0 bases, with 6 bases left in between. CDR3: CASSVGANQETQYF. In DNA form, the CDR3 reads TGTGCCAGCAGCGTAGGAGCAAACCAAGAGACCCAGTACTTC. Complete variable domain (other parts from reference TRBV9 and TRBJ2-5): DSGVTQTPKHLITATGQRVTLRCSPRSGDLSVYWYQQSLDQGLQFLIQYYNGEERAKGNILERFSAQQFPDLHSELNLSSLELGDSALYFCASSVGANQETQYFGPGTRLLVL.

The chain links TRBV9 to TRBJ2-5; maybe TRBD1 (5 bases). The length of the CDR3 is 15 residues. Trimming pared 4 bases from V and 2 bases from J, leaving 15 bases between. Germline V lookup: CDR1 SGDLS, CDR2 YYNGEE. The CDR3 loop reads CASSKGHQLQETQYF. CDR3 coding DNA: TGTGCCAGCAGCAAGGGGCACCAGCTACAAGAGACCCAGTACTTC. The full variable domain, in which reference TRBV9 and TRBJ2-5 provide the parts outside the CDR3, is DSGVTQTPKHLITATGQRVTLRCSPRSGDLSVYWYQQSLDQGLQFLIQYYNGEERAKGNILERFSAQQFPDLHSELNLSSLELGDSALYFCASSKGHQLQETQYFGPGTRLLVL.

This chain connects TRBV18 to TRBJ1-6; the match to TRBD1 covers 9 bases. Germline trimming cut 4 bases from V and 7 bases from J; bases unmatched to any gene: 5. CDR1 and CDR2 from the germline V gene are KGHSH and LQKENI. The CDR3 contains 15 residues. DNA of the CDR3: TGTGCCAGCTCACAACAGGGGGCGGAGAATTCACCCCTCCACTTT. This gives the protein CASSQQGAENSPLHF.